Listed here are 22 T cell receptor beta chains from one sample, sequenced in a study of cytomegalovirus exposure and HLA in healthy donors. The PCR was carried out with 60 Vbeta primers and 13 Jbeta primers. Using immunoSEQ multiplex PCR, the repertoire was profiled, and TCRdb retains in-frame clones only, with some absent. Here the sample spans fewer than 200,000 clones, 9.5% to 15% being singletons. The sample taken for sequencing was PBMCs. These receptors were collected from a man aged 50-59 years in good health and CMV-seropositive.

The rearrangement uses TRBV5-4 and TRBJ1-3, with 8 nucleotides matching TRBD1. The germline gives CDR1 SGHNT, CDR2 YYREEE (reference sequence). Germline trimming cut 4 bases from V and 3 bases from J; bases unmatched to any gene: 3. CDR3 length: 14 amino acids. CDR3 loop: CASSKTGDGNTIYF. CDR3 DNA sequence: TGTGCCAGCAGCAAGACAGGGGATGGAAACACCATATATTTT.

In this sample, this clone turned up a few times. V usage is TRBV5-4 and J usage is TRBJ2-5; maybe TRBD1 (5 bases). This CDR3 spans 14 amino acids. The germline V gene has CDR1 SGHNT and CDR2 YYREEE (reference sequence). Deletions cut 4 bases from V and 3 bases from J, with 13 bases between. Here the CDR3 reads CASSPRTTEETQYF. CDR3 nucleotides: TGTGCCAGCAGCCCCCGGACAACCGAAGAGACCCAGTACTTC.

This clone came up a few times. The rearrangement links TRBV30 to TRBJ1-1; maybe TRBD1 (5 bases). The CDR3 is 15 residues long. V dropped 6 bases and J dropped 2 bases, with 19 bases sitting between them. Germline CDR1 GTSNPN, CDR2 SVGIG (reference sequence). CDR3 in DNA: TGTGCCTGCCTTAAGGTCGGGGGAGCAAACACTGAAGCTTTCTTT. It translates to CACLKVGGANTEAFF.

The sample holds a few counts of this clone. This chain connects TRBV9 to TRBJ2-5, with 7 positions matching TRBD1. The CDR3 is made up of 15 amino acids. CDR1 is SGDLS, CDR2 YYNGEE, per germline. Germline trimming cut 0 bases from V and 5 bases from J; bases unmatched to any gene: 7. The CDR3 nucleotides read TGTGCCAGCAGCGTAGACACAGGGACAGTTGAGACCCAGTACTTC. This encodes CASSVDTGTVETQYF.

This clone was picked up a small number of times. The chain joins TRBV25-1 to TRBJ1-6; perhaps TRBD1 as D (5 bases). CDR1 is MGHDK, CDR2 SYGVNS, per germline. This CDR3 is built from 13 residues. With 5 bases removed from V and 11 bases from J, the gap between germline ends came to 13 bases. This chain's CDR3 is CASSSLPGAPLHF. CDR3 DNA: TGTGCCAGCAGTTCCCTCCCGGGGGCACCCCTCCACTTT.

The table lists this clone with a few counts. The chain combines TRBV30 with TRBJ1-5; TRBD1 aligns across 9 bases. J was trimmed by 1 base and V by 4 bases; bases with no gene match: 5. Germline CDR1 is GTSNPN and CDR2 is SVGIG (reference sequence). The CDR3 is 15 residues long. The CDR3 here is CAWTNGTGSNQPQHF. The DNA of the CDR3 is TGTGCCTGGACCAATGGGACAGGGAGCAATCAGCCCCAGCATTTT.

This sequence joins TRBV9 and TRBJ2-2; 7 bases match TRBD2. CDR1 is SGDLS and CDR2 is YYNGEE in the germline V gene. This CDR3 comprises 20 residues. J gave up 1 base and V 3 bases, and 18 bases lay outside the gene matches. CDR3: CASSAPPGPRDYRNTGELFF. The DNA of the CDR3 is TGTGCCAGCAGCGCTCCCCCGGGGCCCCGGGACTACCGGAACACCGGGGAGCTGTTTTTT.

This clone occurred a few times. The chain uses TRBV6-6 and TRBJ2-7, with 9 bases that match TRBD1. CDR3 length equals 15 residues. The ends lost 5 bases at V and 7 bases at J; junction bases unmatched: 12. Germline values: CDR1 MNHNY, CDR2 SVGAGI (reference sequence). CDR3 residues: CASSDPGQGLLEQYV. CDR3 DNA sequence: TGTGCCAGCAGTGACCCGGGACAGGGCTTGTTGGAGCAGTACGTC.

This sequence joins TRBV9 and TRBJ2-5; 10 nucleotides agree with TRBD2. There are 20 residues in the CDR3. CDR1 SGDLS and CDR2 YYNGEE come from the germline V gene. J was trimmed by 1 base and V by 1 base; bases with no gene match: 16. The CDR3 protein is CASSVTAGGPHGGGQETQYF. The CDR3 bases are TGTGCCAGCAGCGTAACAGCGGGGGGGCCTCATGGGGGTGGCCAAGAGACCCAGTACTTC.

The V gene is TRBV9, the J gene TRBJ2-2, with 8 bases lining up with TRBD1. CDR1 is SGDLS and CDR2 is YYNGEE in the germline V gene. V gave up 3 bases and J gave up 7 bases; unmatched junction bases: 5. The CDR3 consists of 14 residues. CDR3 DNA sequence: TGTGCCAGCAGCGGGGGACAGGTTTTCGGGGAGCTGTTTTTT. Its protein is CASSGGQVFGELFF.

This clone came up a few times. V gene TRBV5-1 combines with J gene TRBJ2-5; D may be TRBD1 (6 bases). Germline CDR1 is SGHRS and CDR2 is YFSETQ. This CDR3 spans 14 amino acids. V was shortened by 4 bases and J by 4 bases, with 14 bases between the two germline ends. CDR3 sequence (DNA): TGCGCCAGCAGCCTGGACAGAATTCGAGAGACCCAGTACTTC. Its protein product is CASSLDRIRETQYF.

The rearrangement joins TRBV7-9 to TRBJ1-3; 10 bases line up with TRBD1. V trimming: 4 bases; J trimming: 10 bases; junction bases outside the gene matches: 10. Germline V gives CDR1 SEHNR, CDR2 FQNEAQ (reference sequence). The CDR3 is 15 residues long. CDR3 in DNA: TGTGCCAGCAGCTCGCCCGACAGGGGGCTTTTAACCATATATTTT. Translation: CASSSPDRGLLTIYF.

The chain couples TRBV28 to TRBJ1-1; possible D gene TRBD1, 6 bases. V was cut by 3 bases and J by 5 bases, with 16 bases left in between. The CDR3 runs to 15 residues. Per the germline V gene, CDR1 is MDHEN and CDR2 is SYDVKM. CDR3 amino acids: CASSFNRVGGTEAFF. Here the CDR3 DNA reads TGTGCCAGCAGTTTTAACAGGGTGGGAGGGACTGAAGCTTTCTTT.

This sequence joins TRBV7-2 and TRBJ1-2; 11 bases match TRBD1. The CDR3 has 15 amino acids. V shed 5 bases and J 4 bases; nucleotides not matched to a gene: 6. From germline, CDR1 is SGHTA and CDR2 FQGNSA. The CDR3 is CASSADRGQGYGYTF. The CDR3 DNA sequence: TGTGCCAGCAGCGCGGACAGGGGGCAGGGCTATGGCTACACCTTC.

This clone turned up a few times. The chain joins TRBV9 to TRBJ2-7, with D perhaps matching TRBD1 (6 bases). This CDR3 is 15 amino acids long. CDR1 and CDR2 (germline): SGDLS, YYNGEE. The V end lost 3 bases, the J end lost 2 bases, and 15 bases lay between the germline ends. CDR3 DNA: TGTGCCAGCAGCGCCGAGGGGGATGCAGCCTACGAGCAGTACTTC. It yields the protein CASSAEGDAAYEQYF.

This chain joins TRBV11-1 and TRBJ2-1, with 8 bases that match TRBD1. The V gene's germline CDR1 is SGHAT and CDR2 FQDESV (reference sequence). The CDR3 covers 15 residues. V was clipped by 5 bases and J by 6 bases; unmatched bases: 9. This chain's CDR3 is CASSPNLDRVNEQFF. The CDR3 DNA is TGTGCCAGCAGCCCAAACCTGGACAGGGTCAATGAGCAGTTCTTC.

This clone came up a few times. The chain combines TRBV7-8 with TRBJ1-5, with D possibly being TRBD1 (5 bases). The CDR3 length is 17 residues. V was shortened by 1 base and J by 0 bases, with 13 bases between the two germline ends. Germline V CDR1 and CDR2: SGHVS, FQNEAQ. The CDR3 protein is CASSLGAGPYSNQPQHF. CDR3 bases: TGTGCCAGCAGCTTAGGCGCAGGGCCATATAGCAATCAGCCCCAGCATTTT.

The J gene is TRBJ1-1, the V gene TRBV27; 7 nucleotides align to TRBD1. Germline lookup yields CDR1 MNHEY and CDR2 SMNVEV (reference sequence). CDR3 length: 15 residues. Germline trimming cut 1 base from V and 4 bases from J; bases unmatched to any gene: 6. CDR3 DNA: TGTGCCAGCAGTTTATTGGCACAGGGGTTCACTGAAGCTTTCTTT. Translating gives CASSLLAQGFTEAFF.

This clone was counted between two and nine times. The chain uses TRBV21-1 and TRBJ2-7; whether TRBD1, the table's D call, matches the DNA was not checked. TRBV21-1 is described as a pseudogene. The CDR3 extends over 17 amino acids. The CDR3 loop is CASSKNESNRNSYEQYV. The CDR3 region has the DNA TGTGCCAGCAGCAAAAATGAGTCGAACAGAAACTCCTACGAGCAGTACGTC.

This sequence joins TRBV11-3 and TRBJ1-5; D not resolved. The CDR3 is 13 residues long. Germline CDR1 reads SGHNT; CDR2 reads YENEEA. Trimming stripped 5 bases from V and 6 bases from J, with 11 bases between. CDR3 residues: CASSPEGGQPQHF. CDR3 in DNA: TGTGCCAGCAGCCCGGAGGGCGGTCAGCCCCAGCATTTT.

This clone was recorded a few times. This chain joins TRBV6-5 and TRBJ1-2, with D maybe TRBD1 (5 bases). The V end was cut by 0 bases, the J end by 1 base, with 12 bases between. The CDR3 length is 16 residues. Per germline, CDR1 MNHEY and CDR2 SVGAGI. The chain's CDR3 is CASSYSGQKFNYGYTF. The CDR3 DNA follows: TGTGCCAGCAGTTACTCGGGGCAGAAATTTAACTATGGCTACACCTTC.

This clone was counted only a few times. The chain uses TRBV30 and TRBJ2-1, with D possibly being TRBD1 (5 bases). The CDR3 runs to 20 residues. V lost 0 bases and J 0 bases, leaving 24 bases between the germline ends. CDR1 is GTSNPN and CDR2 is SVGIG in the germline V gene (reference sequence). The CDR3: CAWSVRGSPVWSHSYNEQFF. CDR3 DNA sequence: TGTGCCTGGAGTGTAAGGGGAAGCCCGGTGTGGTCTCACTCCTACAATGAGCAGTTCTTC.